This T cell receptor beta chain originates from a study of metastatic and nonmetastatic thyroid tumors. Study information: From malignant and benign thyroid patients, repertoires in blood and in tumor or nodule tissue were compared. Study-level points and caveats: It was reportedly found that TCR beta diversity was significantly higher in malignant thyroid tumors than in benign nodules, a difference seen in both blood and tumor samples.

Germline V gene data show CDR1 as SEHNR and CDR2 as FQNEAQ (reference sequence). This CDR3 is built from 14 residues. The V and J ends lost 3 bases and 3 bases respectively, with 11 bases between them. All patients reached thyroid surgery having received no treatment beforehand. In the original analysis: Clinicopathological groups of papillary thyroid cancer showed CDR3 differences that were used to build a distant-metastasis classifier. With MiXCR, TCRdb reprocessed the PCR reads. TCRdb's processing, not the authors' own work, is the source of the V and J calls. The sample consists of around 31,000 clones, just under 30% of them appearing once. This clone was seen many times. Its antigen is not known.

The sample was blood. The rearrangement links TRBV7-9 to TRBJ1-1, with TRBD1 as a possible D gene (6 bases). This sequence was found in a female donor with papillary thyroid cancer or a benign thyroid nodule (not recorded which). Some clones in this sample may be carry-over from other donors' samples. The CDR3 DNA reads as TGTGCCAGCAGCTTTCGTTCAGGGGACACTGAAGCTTTCTTT. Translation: CASSFRSGDTEAFF. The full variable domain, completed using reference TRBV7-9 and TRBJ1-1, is DTGVSQNPRHKITKRGQNVTFRCDPISEHNRLYWYRQTLGQGPEFLTYFQNEAQLEKSRLLSDRFSAERPKGSFSTLEIQRTEQGDSAMYLCASSFRSGDTEAFFGQGTRLTVV.